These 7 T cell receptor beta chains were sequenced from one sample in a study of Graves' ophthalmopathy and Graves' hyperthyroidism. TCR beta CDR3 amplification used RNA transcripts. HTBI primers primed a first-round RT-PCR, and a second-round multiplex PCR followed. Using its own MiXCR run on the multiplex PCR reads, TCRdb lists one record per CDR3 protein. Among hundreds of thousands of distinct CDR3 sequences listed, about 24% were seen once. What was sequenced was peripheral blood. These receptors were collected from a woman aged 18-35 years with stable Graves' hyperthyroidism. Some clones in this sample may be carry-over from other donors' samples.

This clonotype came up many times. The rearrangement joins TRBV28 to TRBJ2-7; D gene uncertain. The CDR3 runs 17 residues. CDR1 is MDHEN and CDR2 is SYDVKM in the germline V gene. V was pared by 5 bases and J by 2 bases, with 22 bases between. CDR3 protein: CASSTNRATLSPYEQYF. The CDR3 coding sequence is TGTGCCAGCAGTACCAACCGGGCTACACTATCTCCCTACGAGCAGTACTTC.

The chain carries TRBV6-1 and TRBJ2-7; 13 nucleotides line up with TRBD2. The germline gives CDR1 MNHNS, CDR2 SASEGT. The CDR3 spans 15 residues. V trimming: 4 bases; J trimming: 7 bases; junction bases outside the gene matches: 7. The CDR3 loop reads CASSAWTSGRLEQYF. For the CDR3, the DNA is TGTGCCAGCAGTGCATGGACTAGCGGGAGACTGGAGCAGTACTTC.

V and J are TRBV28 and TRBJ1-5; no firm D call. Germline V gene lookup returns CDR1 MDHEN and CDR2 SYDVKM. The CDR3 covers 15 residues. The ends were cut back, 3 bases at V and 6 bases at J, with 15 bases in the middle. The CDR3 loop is CASSFTQVNGQPQHF. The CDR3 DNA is TGTGCCAGCAGTTTTACCCAAGTAAACGGTCAGCCCCAGCATTTT.

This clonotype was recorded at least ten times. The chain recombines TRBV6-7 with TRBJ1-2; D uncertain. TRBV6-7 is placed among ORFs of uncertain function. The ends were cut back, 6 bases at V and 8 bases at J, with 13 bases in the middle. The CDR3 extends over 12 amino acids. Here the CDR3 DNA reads TGTGCCAGCAGATCGATCTTGGGAGGCTACACCTTC. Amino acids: CASRSILGGYTF.

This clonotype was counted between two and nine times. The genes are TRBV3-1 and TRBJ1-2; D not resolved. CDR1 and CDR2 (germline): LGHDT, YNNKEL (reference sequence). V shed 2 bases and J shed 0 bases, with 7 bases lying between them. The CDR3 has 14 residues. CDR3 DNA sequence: TGTGCCAGCAGCCAAAGTCAGGCTAACTATGGCTACACCTTC. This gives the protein CASSQSQANYGYTF.

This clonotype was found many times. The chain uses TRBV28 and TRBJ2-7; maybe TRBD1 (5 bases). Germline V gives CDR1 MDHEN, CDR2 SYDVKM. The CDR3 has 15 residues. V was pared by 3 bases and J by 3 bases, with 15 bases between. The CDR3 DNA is TGTGCCAGCAGTTTTCAGGGTCCAGAGGTCTACGAGCAGTACTTC. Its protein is CASSFQGPEVYEQYF.

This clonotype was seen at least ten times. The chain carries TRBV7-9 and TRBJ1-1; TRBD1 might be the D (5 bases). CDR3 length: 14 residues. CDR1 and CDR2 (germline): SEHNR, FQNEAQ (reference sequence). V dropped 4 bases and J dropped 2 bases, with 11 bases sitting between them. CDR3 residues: CASSYGRTNTEAFF. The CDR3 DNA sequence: TGTGCCAGCAGCTACGGACGGACAAACACTGAAGCTTTCTTT.